This T cell receptor beta chain emerged from a study of blood T cell repertoires in COVID-19. Study in general: COVID-19 samples, acute and convalescent, were from the United States, Italy and Spain. In each case, the material was cDNA or gDNA derived from T cells, B-cell-depleted T cells, or PBMCs.

This clone was picked up one time. Per the study methods: Reference gene primer amplification yielded estimated nucleated cell counts. TCRdb keeps only in-frame clones here, not all; method: immunoSEQ multiplex PCR. From that table come the V and J calls and clone size; the DNA was used to work out D and trimming. The repertoire holds about 69,000 clones, with approximately 84% as singletons. Seattle's enrolled individuals joined amid active infection and were then monitored longitudinally. This sequence was found in a man aged 40-49 years with COVID-19, enrolled during active disease. What was sequenced was peripheral blood.

The DNA for the CDR3 is TGCGCCAGCAGTCCCGGACAGGGGGCTCTACGAGGGCAGTACTTC. The encoded protein is CASSPGQGALRGQYF. This chain connects TRBV10-2 to TRBJ2-7; TRBD1 agrees at 11 bases. V lost 5 bases to trimming and J lost 9 bases; unmatched junction nucleotides: 12. The CDR3 has 15 residues. Germline-derived CDR1 and CDR2 are WSHSY and SAAADI.